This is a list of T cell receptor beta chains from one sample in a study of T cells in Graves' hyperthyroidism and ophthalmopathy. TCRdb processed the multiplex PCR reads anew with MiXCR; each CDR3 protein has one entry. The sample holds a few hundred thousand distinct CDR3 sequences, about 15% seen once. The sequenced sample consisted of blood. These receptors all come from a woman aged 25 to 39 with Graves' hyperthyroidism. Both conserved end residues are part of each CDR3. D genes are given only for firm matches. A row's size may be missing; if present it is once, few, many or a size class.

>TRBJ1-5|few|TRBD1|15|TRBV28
TGTGCCAGCAGTCCTCGAGAGGGGGCCATTCAGCCCCAGCATTTT
CASSPREGAIQPQHF
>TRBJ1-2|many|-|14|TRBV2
TGTGCCAGCAGTGGGGCCGGGACCTTATATGGCTACACCTTC
CASSGAGTLYGYTF
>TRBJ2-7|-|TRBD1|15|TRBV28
TGTACCAGCAGGGCTACCGGGACAGGGGTCTACGAGCAGTACTTC
CTSRATGTGVYEQYF
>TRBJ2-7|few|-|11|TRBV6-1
TGCCCGCCACCAGGCTCCTACGAGCAGTACTTC
CPPPGSYEQYF
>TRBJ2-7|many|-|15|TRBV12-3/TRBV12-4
TGTGCCAGCAGCGGTCCCAGGACGGGCTCCTACGAGCAGTACTTC
CASSGPRTGSYEQYF
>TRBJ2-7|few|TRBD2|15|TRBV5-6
TGTGCCAGCAGCTGGGGGGGACTAGCGGGAGCCGAGCAGTACTTC
CASSWGGLAGAEQYF
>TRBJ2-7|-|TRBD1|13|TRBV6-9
TGTGCCAGCAGTTCGGGACCGACAGGGGAGCAGTACTTC
CASSSGPTGEQYF
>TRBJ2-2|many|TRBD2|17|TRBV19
TGTGCCAGTAGTATTTTTGAGAGCGGGAATCGGCACGGGGAGCTGTTTTTT
CASSIFESGNRHGELFF
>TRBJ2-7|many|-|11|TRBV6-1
TGTGCCAGCAGTGAACTGTACGAGCAGTACTTC
CASSELYEQYF
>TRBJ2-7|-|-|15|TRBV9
TGTGCCAGCAGCGTAGGTCGCGGGGCCCAATACGAGCAGTACTTC
CASSVGRGAQYEQYF
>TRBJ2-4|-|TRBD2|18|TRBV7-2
TGTGCCAGCAGCTTAGTGGCGCTGACTAGCGGGAGGGGAAACATTCAGTACTTC
CASSLVALTSGRGNIQYF
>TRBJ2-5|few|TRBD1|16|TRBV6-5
TGTGCCAGCAGTTACTCGCGGGGACAGGGAAAGGAGACCCAGTACTTC
CASSYSRGQGKETQYF
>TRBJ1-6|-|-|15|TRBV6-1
TGTGCCAGCAGTAAGACAGGTCAGGAAAATTCACCCCTCCACTTT
CASSKTGQENSPLHF
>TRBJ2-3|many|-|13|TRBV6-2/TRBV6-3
TGTGCCAGCAGCCGCGGACGGACAGATACGCAGTATTTT
CASSRGRTDTQYF
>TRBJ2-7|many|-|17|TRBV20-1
TGCAGTGCTAGAGATTCCGGCGCAGGGGGAGGAATGTACGAGCAGTACTTC
CSARDSGAGGGMYEQYF
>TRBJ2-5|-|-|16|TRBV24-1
TGTGCCACCAGTGACAACGGACAGTTCCCGCGAGAGACCCAGTACTTC
CATSDNGQFPRETQYF
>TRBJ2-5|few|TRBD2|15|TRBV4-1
TGCGCCAGCAGCCAAGTTGCGGGGGACCAAGAGACCCAGTACTTC
CASSQVAGDQETQYF
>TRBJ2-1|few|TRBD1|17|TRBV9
TGTGCCAGCAGCGTAGGAACAGGGGCAACCCCTTACAATGAGCAGTTCTTC
CASSVGTGATPYNEQFF
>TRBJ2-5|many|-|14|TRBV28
TGTGCCAGCAGTTTCGCGGGAACACAAGAGACCCAGTACTTC
CASSFAGTQETQYF
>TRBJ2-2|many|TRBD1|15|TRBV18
TGTGCCAGCTCATCAGGGACAGGGCACACCGGGGAGCTGTTTTTT
CASSSGTGHTGELFF
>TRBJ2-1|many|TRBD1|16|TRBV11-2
TGTGCCAGCAGCTCACCGACAGGGTCGGTCTACAATGAGCAGTTCTTC
CASSSPTGSVYNEQFF
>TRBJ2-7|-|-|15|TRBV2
TGTGCCAGCAGTGACCGAACAGGTGGTTTGAACGAGCAGTACTTC
CASSDRTGGLNEQYF
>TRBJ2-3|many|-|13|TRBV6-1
TGTGCCAGCAGTGAAAGACGAGGCGATACGCAGTATTTT
CASSERRGDTQYF
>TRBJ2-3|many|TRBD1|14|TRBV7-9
TGTGCCAGCAGCACCGACAGGGTGACAGATACGCAGTATTTT
CASSTDRVTDTQYF
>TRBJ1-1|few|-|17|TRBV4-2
TGTGCCAGCAGCCAAGTGGGCGCGACAAAGGAGAACACTGAAGCTTTCTTT
CASSQVGATKENTEAFF
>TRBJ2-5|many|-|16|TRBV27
TGTGCCAGCAGTTTAGGTCTGGGGACGTACCAAGAGACCCAGTACTTC
CASSLGLGTYQETQYF
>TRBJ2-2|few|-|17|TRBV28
TGTGCCAGCAGTTTCGGCAGACGGGCGGGATCGAACGGGGAGCTGTTTTTT
CASSFGRRAGSNGELFF
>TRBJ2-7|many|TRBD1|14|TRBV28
TGTGCCAGCAAACGACAGGGTAATTCCTACGAGCAGTACTTC
CASKRQGNSYEQYF
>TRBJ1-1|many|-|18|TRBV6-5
TGTGCCAGCAGTTACTCAGGGCTAGGTGCGCCTGTGAACACTGAAGCTTTCTTT
CASSYSGLGAPVNTEAFF
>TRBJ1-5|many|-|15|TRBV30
TGTGCCTGGAGTGTACGGAGGGGGGGCAATCAGCCCCAGCATTTT
CAWSVRRGGNQPQHF
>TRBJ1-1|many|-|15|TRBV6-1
TGTGCCAGCAGAGCCCGGGCTCGAAGGAGCACTGAAGCTTTCTTT
CASRARARRSTEAFF
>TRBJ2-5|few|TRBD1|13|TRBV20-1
TGCAGTGCTACGACAGGGGGTGTAGAGACCCAGTACTTC
CSATTGGVETQYF
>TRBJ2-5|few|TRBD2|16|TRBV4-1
TGCGCCAGCAGCCCGGGACTAGCGGTTTCCCAAGAGACCCAGTACTTC
CASSPGLAVSQETQYF
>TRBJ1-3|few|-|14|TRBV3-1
TGTGCCAGCAGCCAGGGGTTAGCTGGAAACACCATATATTTT
CASSQGLAGNTIYF
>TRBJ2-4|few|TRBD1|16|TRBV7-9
TGTGCCAGCAGCAGGAAGGGACAGGGGGTTCGGAACATTCAGTACTTC
CASSRKGQGVRNIQYF
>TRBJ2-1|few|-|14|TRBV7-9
TGTGCCAGCAGCTCCAAACTAGCTAACAATGAGCAGTTCTTC
CASSSKLANNEQFF
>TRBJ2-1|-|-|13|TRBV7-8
TGTGCCAGCAGCTTAGCCGTAAACAATGAGCAGTTCTTC
CASSLAVNNEQFF
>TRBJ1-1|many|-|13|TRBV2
TGTGCCAGCCACCGGGAAGAGAACACTGAAGCTTTCTTT
CASHREENTEAFF
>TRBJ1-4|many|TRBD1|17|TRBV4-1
TGCGCCAGCAGCCAAGAAAGGGGACAGGGGCGGTGGGAAAAACTGTTTTTT
CASSQERGQGRWEKLFF
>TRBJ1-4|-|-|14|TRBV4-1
TGCGCCAGCAGCCAAGAAGAGCGGGATGAAAAACTGTTTTTT
CASSQEERDEKLFF
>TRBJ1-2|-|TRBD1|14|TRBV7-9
TGTGCCAGCAGCTCAGGGGACAGGTCTGGTGGCTACACCTTC
CASSSGDRSGGYTF
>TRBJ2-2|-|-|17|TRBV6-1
TGTGCCAGCAGGACGATTACGGGCCTAAAGCTCGGCGGGGAGCTGTTTTTT
CASRTITGLKLGGELFF
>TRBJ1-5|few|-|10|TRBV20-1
TGCAGTGCGCAGTTCGGTTCCCAGCATTTT
CSAQFGSQHF
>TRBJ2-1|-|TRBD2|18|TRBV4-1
TGCGCCAGCAGCCCATACCCCTTAGCGGGAGGGCCTGGCAATGAGCAGTTCTTC
CASSPYPLAGGPGNEQFF
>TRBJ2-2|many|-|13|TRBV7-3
TGTGCCAGCAGCTGGGGACGTGCCGGGGAGCTGTTTTTT
CASSWGRAGELFF
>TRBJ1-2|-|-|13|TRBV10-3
TGTGCCATCAGTGAGTCGACGGGCGAAGGCTACACCTTC
CAISESTGEGYTF
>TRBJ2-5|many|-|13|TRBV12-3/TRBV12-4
TGTGCCAGCAGTGCCGGGACCCAAGAGACCCAGTACTTC
CASSAGTQETQYF
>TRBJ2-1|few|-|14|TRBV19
TGTGCCACCCAGTCAGGACAAATCTACAATGAGCAGTTCTTC
CATQSGQIYNEQFF
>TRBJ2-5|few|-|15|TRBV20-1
TGCAGTGTCTCTCCCCAGGCTACCCTTATGGAGACCCAGTACTTC
CSVSPQATLMETQYF
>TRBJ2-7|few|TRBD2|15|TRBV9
TGTGCCAGCAGCGTAGGAGGCGGGAGTGGGGTCGAGCAGTACTTC
CASSVGGGSGVEQYF
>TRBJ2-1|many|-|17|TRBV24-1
TGTGCCACCAGTGATTCCACACCCCGGGATACCTACAATGAGCAGTTCTTC
CATSDSTPRDTYNEQFF
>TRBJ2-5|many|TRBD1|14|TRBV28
TGTGCCAGCTCACCCAGGACAGGGCAAGAGACCCAGTACTTC
CASSPRTGQETQYF
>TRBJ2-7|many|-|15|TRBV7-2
TGTGCCAGCAGCTTAGACCGGGACCATTCCTACGAGCAGTACTTC
CASSLDRDHSYEQYF
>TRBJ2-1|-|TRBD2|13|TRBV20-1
TGCAGTGCCCTAGCGGGAGACTACAATGAGCAGTTCTTC
CSALAGDYNEQFF
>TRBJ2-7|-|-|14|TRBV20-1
TGCAGTGTCAAGGGTTCCGGGGGCCAGTACGAGCAGTACTTC
CSVKGSGGQYEQYF
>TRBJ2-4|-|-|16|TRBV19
TGTGCCAGTAGTATCGGAGGGGGGATCGCCAAAAACATTCAGTACTTC
CASSIGGGIAKNIQYF
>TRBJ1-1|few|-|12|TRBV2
TGTGCCAGCAGGGCCTGGAACACTGAAGCTTTCTTT
CASRAWNTEAFF
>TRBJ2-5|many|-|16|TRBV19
TGTGCCAGTAGTATCGTCAATCCGCGGCGGGATGCGACCCAGTACTTC
CASSIVNPRRDATQYF